This paragraph reports one T cell receptor beta chain. CDR3 length equals 17 residues. The trim removed 2 bases at V and 8 bases at J, leaving 9 bases unmatched. Germline CDR1 reads SGHTA; CDR2 reads FQGNSA. Sequencing used immunoSEQ multiplex PCR; TCRdb keeps in-frame clones, though not all of them. The data contain about 160,000 clones, around nine tenths of them seen just once; the ten biggest clones take up 10%. This sample was taken from a study of blood T cell repertoires in COVID-19. Study as a whole: PBMCs, B-cell-depleted T cells, or T cells provided the cDNA or gDNA that made up the material.

The sequenced material came from peripheral blood. The TCR sequence derives from a woman between 65 and 79 years old with COVID-19, enrolled during active disease. The rearrangement uses TRBV7-2 and TRBJ2-2; the match to TRBD1 covers 12 bases. The CDR3 protein is CASSLRGQGALTGELFF. The CDR3 DNA is TGTGCCAGCAGCTTAAGGGGACAGGGGGCGTTAACAGGGGAGCTGTTTTTT.